Described below is a single TCR beta chain sequence and its context. The CDR3 sequence is 15 residues long. V was pared by 4 bases and J by 6 bases, with 17 bases between. Germline CDR1 and CDR2: LNHDA and SQIVND (reference sequence). Symptom resolution, clearance, or two negative PCRs marked donors in Cohort 3 as recovered. The sample belongs to a study of blood T cell repertoires in COVID-19. TCRdb's table, derived via immunoSEQ multiplex PCR, lists solely in-frame clones and lacks some. The top ten clones hold approximately 5.5% of a sample with hundreds of thousands of clones, 89% of them seen once.

This receptor was obtained from a man aged 55 to 69 who had recovered from COVID-19. The V call is TRBV19, the J call TRBJ2-3; D may be TRBD2 (5 bases). Sequenced: PBMCs or T cells enriched from blood (not recorded which). The CDR3 DNA sequence: TGTGCCAGTAGTACCCGGGTCCGGGGTTTTGATACGCAGTATTTT. Its translation is CASSTRVRGFDTQYF.